The 13 T cell receptor beta chains presented below share a single source sample, sequenced in a study of blood T cells in healthy people across ages. A J-beta primer mix and a sample-barcoded 5' primer were used in a second PCR of roughly 6 to 12 cycles. TCRdb redid the calling of the 5' RACE reads with MiXCR, one entry per CDR3 protein. Here the sample spans approximately 810,000 distinct CDR3 sequences, around 28% being singletons. Sequences were obtained from blood. The receptors shown here come from a woman older than 75 in good health.

This clonotype was counted at least ten times. The V call is TRBV20-1, the J call TRBJ1-5, with 10 bases lining up with TRBD1. The ends lost 6 bases at V and 4 bases at J; junction bases unmatched: 6. This CDR3 is 14 amino acids long. CDR1 is DFQATT, CDR2 SNEGSKA, per germline (reference sequence). CDR3: CSANDRGRNQPQHF. CDR3 in DNA: TGCAGTGCCAACGACAGGGGGCGGAATCAGCCCCAGCATTTT.

Only a few counts were recorded for this clonotype. Possible read error: a much larger clone is one base away. The J gene is TRBJ2-7, the V gene TRBV10-3; TRBD1 agrees at 7 bases. V lost 3 bases and J lost 7; bases outside the gene matches: 18. The CDR3 consists of 17 residues. Germline-derived CDR1 and CDR2 are ENHRY and SYGVKD. For the CDR3, the DNA is TGTGCCATCAGTGATTCTCTCGGGACAGTAAGCTACAATGAGCAGTACTTC. It encodes CAISDSLGTVSYNEQYF.

This clonotype came up many times. The genes are TRBV11-2 and TRBJ2-5; 7 bases are shared with TRBD1. CDR3 size: 15 residues. The J segment lost 5 bases and the V segment lost 5 bases, leaving 11 bases of the junction unmatched. CDR1 and CDR2 from the germline V gene are SGHAT and FQNNGV. CDR3: CASSPTGTAVETQYF. The CDR3 bases are TGTGCCAGCAGCCCTACCGGGACAGCAGTGGAGACCCAGTACTTC.

V and J are TRBV5-1 and TRBJ2-4, with TRBD1 identical over 7 bases. There are 13 residues in the CDR3. V lost 1 base to trimming and J lost 6 bases; unmatched junction nucleotides: 1. The germline gives CDR1 SGHRS, CDR2 YFSETQ. For the CDR3, the DNA is TGCGCCAGCAGCTTGACAGGGGTAAACATTCAGTACTTC. It encodes CASSLTGVNIQYF.

There are many counts of this clonotype. This chain links TRBV2 with TRBJ2-7; possibly TRBD1 or TRBD2 for D (5 bases each). Germline assignment: CDR1 SNHLY and CDR2 FYNNEI. The V end was cut by 3 bases, the J end by 4 bases, with 7 bases between. CDR3 length: 12 amino acids. As DNA, the CDR3 is TGTGCCAGCAGTGAGTGGGGGTACGAGCAGTACTTC. It yields the protein CASSEWGYEQYF. Supplemented by reference TRBV2 and TRBJ2-7, the full variable domain reads EPEVTQTPSHQVTQMGQEVILRCVPISNHLYFYWYRQILGQKVEFLVSFYNNEISEKSEIFDDQFSVERPDGSNFTLKIRSTKLEDSAMYFCASSEWGYEQYFGPGTRLTVT.

The sample holds a few counts of this clonotype. This rearrangement joins TRBV7-9 to TRBJ1-4; D unclear. The V gene lost 5 bases and the J gene lost 0 bases, with 7 bases spanning the gap. Per germline, CDR1 SEHNR and CDR2 FQNEAQ (reference sequence). This CDR3 region has 14 residues. The CDR3 region is CASSQRSTNEKLFF. CDR3 in DNA: TGTGCCAGCAGCCAACGCTCAACTAATGAAAAACTGTTTTTT.

This clonotype was seen repeatedly, ten times or more. V usage is TRBV15 and J usage is TRBJ2-3; 7 nucleotides agree with TRBD1. Trimming at V came to 5 bases and at J to 9 bases, leaving 2 bases not matched to a gene. The CDR3 totals 11 residues. Germline CDR1 and CDR2: LNHNV and YYDKDF (reference sequence). The CDR3 DNA reads TGTGCCACCAGCGTGACAGGGACGCAGTATTTT. Translating gives CATSVTGTQYF.

The CDR3 sequence: CASSTAPGRPGNEQFF. The DNA for the CDR3 is TGCGCCAGCAGCACCGCTCCGGGACGGCCTGGAAATGAGCAGTTCTTC. The chain links TRBV5-1 to TRBJ2-1, with D possibly called TRBD1 or TRBD2 (5 bases each). The CDR3 has 16 residues. Trimming removed 4 bases at V and 7 bases at J, with 21 bases between. Germline V gives CDR1 SGHRS, CDR2 YFSETQ. The entire variable domain, with the rest obtained from reference TRBV5-1 and TRBJ2-1, is as follows: KAGVTQTPRYLIKTRGQQVTLSCSPISGHRSVSWYQQTPGQGLQFLFEYFSETQRNKGNFPGRFSGRQFSNSRSEMNVSTLELGDSALYLCASSTAPGRPGNEQFFGPGTRLTVL.

In this sample, this clonotype turned up many times. V usage is TRBV7-7 and J usage is TRBJ2-5, with 8 bases identical to TRBD1. The CDR3 is 15 amino acids. Germline trimming cut 2 bases from V and 2 bases from J; bases unmatched to any gene: 4. Germline V gene lookup returns CDR1 SSHAT and CDR2 FNYEAQ (reference sequence). The CDR3 DNA sequence: TGTGCCAGCAGCTTATCCTACAGGGGGCAAGAGACCCAGTACTTC. Protein product: CASSLSYRGQETQYF. Full variable domain (remainder filled in from reference TRBV7-7 and TRBJ2-5): GAGVSQSPRYKVTKRGQDVTLRCDPISSHATLYWYQQALGQGPEFLTYFNYEAQPDKSGLPSDRFSAERPEGSISTLTIQRTEQRDSAMYRCASSLSYRGQETQYFGPGTRLLVL.

This clonotype was seen more than once but under ten times. The genes are TRBV12-3 or TRBV12-4 and TRBJ1-2; D unresolved. The germline V and J ends were trimmed by 1 base and 5 bases, with 14 bases remaining between them. The CDR3 contains 15 residues. The CDR3 sequence: CASSLGAAVGYGYTF. DNA of the CDR3: TGTGCCAGCAGTTTAGGGGCAGCGGTAGGGTATGGCTACACCTTC.

This clonotype was seen ten or more times. The V and J genes are TRBV7-2 and TRBJ1-2; D might be TRBD1 (5 bases). This CDR3 is 16 amino acids long. Trimming took off 1 base at V and 8 bases at J, with 20 bases between the two ends. Germline CDR1 reads SGHTA; CDR2 reads FQGNSA. CDR3 DNA: TGTGCCAGCAGCTTAGGGGTCAGACAGACTATGGAGGGCTACACCTTC. Protein product: CASSLGVRQTMEGYTF. Based on the CDR3 plus reference TRBV7-2 and TRBJ1-2, the full variable domain is GAGVSQSPSNKVTEKGKDVELRCDPISGHTALYWYRQSLGQGLEFLIYFQGNSAPDKSGLPSDRFSAERTGGSVSTLTIQRTQQEDSAVYLCASSLGVRQTMEGYTFGSGTRLTVV.

The chain uses TRBV5-6 and TRBJ2-4; D gene uncertain. Per the germline V gene, CDR1 is SGHDT and CDR2 is YYEEEE. This CDR3 region has 17 residues. The V end lost 5 bases, the J end lost 5 bases, and 23 bases lay between the germline ends. The CDR3 is CASSGRQAGARENIQYF. The DNA for the CDR3 is TGTGCCAGCAGTGGGCGGCAGGCCGGAGCGAGAGAAAACATTCAGTACTTC. Looking up the rest from reference TRBV5-6 and TRBJ2-4 gives the full variable domain: DAGVTQSPTHLIKTRGQQVTLRCSPKSGHDTVSWYQQALGQGPQFIFQYYEEEERQRGNFPDRFSGHQFPNYSSELNVNALLLGDSALYLCASSGRQAGARENIQYFGAGTRLSVL.

This clonotype was seen many times. The genes are TRBV24-1 and TRBJ2-1; TRBD2 agrees at 8 bases. The CDR3 is 15 amino acids. The ends lost 3 bases at V and 7 bases at J; junction bases unmatched: 7. The V gene's germline CDR1 is KGHDR and CDR2 SFDVKD. This CDR3 reads CATSDVRSGVNEQFF. In DNA form, the CDR3 reads TGTGCCACCAGTGATGTTCGTAGCGGGGTGAATGAGCAGTTCTTC.